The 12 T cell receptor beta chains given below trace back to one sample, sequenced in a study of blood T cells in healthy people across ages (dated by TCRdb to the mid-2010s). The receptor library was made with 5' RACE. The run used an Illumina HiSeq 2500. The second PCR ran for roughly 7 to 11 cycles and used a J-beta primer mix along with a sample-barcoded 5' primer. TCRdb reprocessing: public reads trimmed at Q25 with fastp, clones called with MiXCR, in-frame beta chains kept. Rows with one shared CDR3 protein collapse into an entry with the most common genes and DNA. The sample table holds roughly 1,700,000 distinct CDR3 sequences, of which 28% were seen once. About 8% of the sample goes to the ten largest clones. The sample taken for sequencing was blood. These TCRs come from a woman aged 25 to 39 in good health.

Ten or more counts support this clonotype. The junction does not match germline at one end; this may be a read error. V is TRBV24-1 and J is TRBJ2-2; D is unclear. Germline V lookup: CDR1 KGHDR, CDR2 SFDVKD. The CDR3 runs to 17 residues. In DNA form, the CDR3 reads TGTGCCACCAGTGATTTTGGGTCCGCTGGGAACTCCGGGGAGCTGTTTTTT. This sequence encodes CATSDFGSAGNSGELFF.

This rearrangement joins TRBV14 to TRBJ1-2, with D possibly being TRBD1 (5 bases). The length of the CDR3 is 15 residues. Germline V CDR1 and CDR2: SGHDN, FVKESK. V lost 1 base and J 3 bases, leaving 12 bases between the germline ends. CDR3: CASSQAPGLHYGYTF. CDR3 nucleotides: TGTGCCAGCAGCCAAGCGCCGGGACTGCACTATGGCTACACCTTC. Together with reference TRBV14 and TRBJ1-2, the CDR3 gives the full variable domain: EAGVTQFPSHSVIEKGQTVTLRCDPISGHDNLYWYRRVMGKEIKFLLHFVKESKQDESGMPNNRFLAERTGGTYSTLKVQPAELEDSGVYFCASSQAPGLHYGYTFGSGTRLTVV.

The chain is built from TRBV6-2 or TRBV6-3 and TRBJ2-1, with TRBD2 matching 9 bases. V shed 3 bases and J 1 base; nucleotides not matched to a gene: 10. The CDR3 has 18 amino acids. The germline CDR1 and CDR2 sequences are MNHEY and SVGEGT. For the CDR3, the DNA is TGTGCCAGCAGTTATGACATGGGGCGGGAGGGGTCCTACAATGAGCAGTTCTTC. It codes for CASSYDMGREGSYNEQFF.

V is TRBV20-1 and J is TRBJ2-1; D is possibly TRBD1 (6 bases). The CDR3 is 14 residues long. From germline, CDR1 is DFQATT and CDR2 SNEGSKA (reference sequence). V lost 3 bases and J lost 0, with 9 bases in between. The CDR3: CSASSGASYNEQFF. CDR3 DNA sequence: TGCAGTGCTAGTTCAGGGGCCTCCTACAATGAGCAGTTCTTC.

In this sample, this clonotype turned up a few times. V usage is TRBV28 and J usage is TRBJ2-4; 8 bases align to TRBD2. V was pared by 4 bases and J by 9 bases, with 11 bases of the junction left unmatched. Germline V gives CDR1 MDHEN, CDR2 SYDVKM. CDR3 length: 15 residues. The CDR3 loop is CASSSSASAGGIQYF. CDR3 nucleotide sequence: TGTGCCAGCAGTTCCTCGGCTAGCGCGGGGGGCATTCAGTACTTC.

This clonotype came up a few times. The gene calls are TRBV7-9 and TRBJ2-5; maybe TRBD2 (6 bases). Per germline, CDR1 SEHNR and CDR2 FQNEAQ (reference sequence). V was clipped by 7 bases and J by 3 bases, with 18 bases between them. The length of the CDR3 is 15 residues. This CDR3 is CASNAWGEVEETQYF. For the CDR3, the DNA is TGTGCCAGCAATGCCTGGGGGGAAGTCGAAGAGACCCAGTACTTC.

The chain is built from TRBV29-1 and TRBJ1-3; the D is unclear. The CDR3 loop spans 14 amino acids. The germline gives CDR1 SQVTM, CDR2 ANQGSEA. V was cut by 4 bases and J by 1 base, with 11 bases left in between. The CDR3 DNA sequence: TGCAGCGTTGTCCGCCGATTATCTGGAAACACCATATATTTT. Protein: CSVVRRLSGNTIYF.

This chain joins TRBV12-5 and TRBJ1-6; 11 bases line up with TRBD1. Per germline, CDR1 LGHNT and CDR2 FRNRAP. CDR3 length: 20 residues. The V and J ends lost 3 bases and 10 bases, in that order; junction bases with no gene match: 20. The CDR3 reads CASGFLIPGQGATISSPLHF. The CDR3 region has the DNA TGTGCTAGTGGTTTCTTAATTCCCGGACAGGGGGCGACGATTTCATCACCCCTCCACTTT.

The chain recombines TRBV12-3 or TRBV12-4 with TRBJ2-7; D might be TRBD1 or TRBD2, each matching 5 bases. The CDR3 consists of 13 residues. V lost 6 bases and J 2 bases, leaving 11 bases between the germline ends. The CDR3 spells CASSLWDPYEQYF. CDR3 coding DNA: TGTGCCAGCAGCTTGTGGGACCCCTACGAGCAGTACTTC.

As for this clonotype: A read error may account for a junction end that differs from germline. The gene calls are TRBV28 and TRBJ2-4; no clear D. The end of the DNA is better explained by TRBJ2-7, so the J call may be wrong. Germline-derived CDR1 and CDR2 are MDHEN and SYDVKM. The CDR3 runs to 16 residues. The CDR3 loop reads CSSSVEQFPITYEQYF. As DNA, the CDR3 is TGTTCCAGCAGTGTTGAACAGTTCCCGATAACCTACGAGCAGTACTTC.

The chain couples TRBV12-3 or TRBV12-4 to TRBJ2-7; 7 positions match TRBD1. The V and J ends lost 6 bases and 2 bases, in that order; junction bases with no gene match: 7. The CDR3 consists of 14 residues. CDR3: CASRSGTVAYEQYF. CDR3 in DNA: TGTGCCAGCAGATCCGGGACAGTGGCCTACGAGCAGTACTTC.

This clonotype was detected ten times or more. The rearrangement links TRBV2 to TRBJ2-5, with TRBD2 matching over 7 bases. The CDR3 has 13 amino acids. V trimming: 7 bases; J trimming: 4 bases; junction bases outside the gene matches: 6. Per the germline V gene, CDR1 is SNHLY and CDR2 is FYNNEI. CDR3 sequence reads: CASMGGSSETQYF. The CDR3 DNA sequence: TGTGCCAGCATGGGGGGGTCATCAGAGACCCAGTACTTC.